These 8 T cell receptor beta chains were sequenced from one sample in a study of blood T cell repertoires in COVID-19 (dated by TCRdb to about 2020). Library creation used the immunoSEQ multiplex PCR assay. TCRdb provides this immuneACCESS table in a form limited to in-frame rearrangements. Some clones are lacking; in checked studies, under half of them reflect an unresolved V gene, and why the rest are absent is not known. The sample table lists around 110,000 clones, about 90% of them with a count of one. The ten largest clonotypes hold less than 1.5% of the sample. What was sequenced was peripheral blood. These receptors were collected from a woman aged 25 to 45 with acute or convalescent COVID-19.

In DNA, the CDR3 is TGTGCCAGCAGCCCCCGACAGGGAATCACTGAAGCTTTCTTT. As protein: CASSPRQGITEAFF. The chain recombines TRBV7-9 with TRBJ1-1; 7 bases map to TRBD1. V lost 5 bases and J lost 4; bases outside the gene matches: 7. The CDR3 contains 14 residues. CDR1 and CDR2 from the germline V gene are SEHNR and FQNEAQ (reference sequence).

The chain's CDR3 is CASSWAGDASGYTF. DNA for the CDR3: TGTGCCAGCAGCTGGGCGGGAGACGCGAGTGGCTACACCTTC. The chain combines TRBV5-8 with TRBJ1-2, with no clear D. This CDR3 is built from 14 residues. Germline CDR1 SGHTS, CDR2 YDEGEE. The ends were cut back, 3 bases at V and 7 bases at J, with 16 bases in the middle. The variable domain in full, with the rest retrieved from reference TRBV5-8 and TRBJ1-2, is EAGVTQSPTHLIKTRGQQATLRCSPISGHTSVYWYQQALGLGLQFLLWYDEGEERNRGNFPPRFSGRQFPNYSSELNVNALELEDSALYLCASSWAGDASGYTFGSGTRLTVV.

The CDR3 bases are TGTGCCAGCAGCCCCCAGGTTAGCGGGGGCTACGAGCAGTACTTC. Protein sequence: CASSPQVSGGYEQYF. The rearrangement uses TRBV7-9 and TRBJ2-7, with TRBD2 matching 9 bases. The CDR3 length is 15 residues. V was clipped by 5 bases and J by 3 bases; unmatched bases: 8. Germline V CDR1 and CDR2: SEHNR, FQNEAQ (reference sequence).

V usage is TRBV4-3 and J usage is TRBJ1-6; the D is unclear. The CDR3 has 13 residues. Per germline, CDR1 LGHNA and CDR2 YSLEER. Trimming left V 1 base short and J 10 bases short, with 8 bases between. Here the CDR3 DNA reads TGCGCCAGCAGCCAAGTATCACAGTCACCCCTCCACTTT. This translates into CASSQVSQSPLHF.

V usage is TRBV5-1 and J usage is TRBJ1-4, with a tentative D call TRBD1 (5 bases). Germline-derived CDR1 and CDR2 are SGHRS and YFSETQ. The CDR3 consists of 14 residues. V gave up 0 bases and J gave up 2 bases, with 5 bases separating them. The chain's CDR3 is CASSLDRTNEKLFF. The DNA for the CDR3 is TGCGCCAGCAGCTTGGACAGGACTAATGAAAAACTGTTTTTT.

The gene calls are TRBV4-2 and TRBJ2-1; TRBD2 is a possible D gene (5 bases). Germline V gives CDR1 LGHNA, CDR2 YNFKEQ. The V gene lost 4 bases and the J gene lost 3 bases, with 7 bases spanning the gap. The CDR3 length is 13 residues. CDR3 region: CASSRRLYNEQFF. The CDR3 nucleotides read TGTGCCAGCAGCCGGAGGCTCTACAATGAGCAGTTCTTC.

V usage is TRBV3-1 (or the pseudogene TRBV3-2) and J usage is TRBJ1-4; possibly TRBD1 for D (6 bases). The germline gives CDR1 LGHDT, CDR2 YNNKEL (reference sequence). The V end lost 2 bases, the J end lost 4 bases, and 8 bases lay between the germline ends. This CDR3 is built from 14 residues. The DNA of the CDR3 is TGTGCCAGCAGCCAACAGGGGATTAATGAAAAACTGTTTTTT. It specifies CASSQQGINEKLFF.

This clone was counted only a few times. V gene TRBV7-8 combines with J gene TRBJ2-1; TRBD2 matches 8 bases. The CDR3 extends over 13 amino acids. V lost 11 bases, J lost 0 bases, and 3 bases stayed unmatched. Germline V gene lookup returns CDR1 SGHVS and CDR2 FQNEAQ. The CDR3 region has the DNA TGTGCCTCGGGGGGGCTCTCCTACAATGAGCAGTTCTTC. Amino acids: CASGGLSYNEQFF.